The sequence of this T cell receptor beta chain was determined in a study of blood T cells in healthy people across ages. General study points: Diversity was higher, and naive CD4+ cells more numerous, in long-lived donors than in aged donors. It was not possible, with unsorted PBMCs, to conclusively compare naive and antigen-experienced cells.

As concerns this clonotype: The target antigen is unknown.

Collection of approximately 9.3 milliliters of peripheral blood was performed for each donor. The CDR3 spans 16 residues. V gave up 4 bases and J gave up 0 bases, with 16 bases separating them. Germline CDR1 is LGHNA and CDR2 is YNFKEQ. Using a J-beta primer mix together with a sample-barcoded 5' primer, a second PCR was run for roughly 7 to 11 cycles. Each of the samples gave a minimum of 3 million paired-end reads that contained CDR3. TCRdb ran MiXCR on the 5' RACE reads and lists one entry per CDR3 protein. The repertoire holds roughly 1,500,000 distinct CDR3 sequences, 35% to 45% seen once, with around 8% in the top ten.

This clonotype was obtained from a woman aged 18-35 years in good health. The specimen was blood. The chain couples TRBV4-2 to TRBJ2-7; D tentatively reads TRBD1 or TRBD2 (6 bases each). The CDR3 nucleotides are TGTGCCAGCAGCCTCGAAGGGGGAGGCCCCTCCTACGAGCAGTACTTC. Translated, it gives CASSLEGGGPSYEQYF.